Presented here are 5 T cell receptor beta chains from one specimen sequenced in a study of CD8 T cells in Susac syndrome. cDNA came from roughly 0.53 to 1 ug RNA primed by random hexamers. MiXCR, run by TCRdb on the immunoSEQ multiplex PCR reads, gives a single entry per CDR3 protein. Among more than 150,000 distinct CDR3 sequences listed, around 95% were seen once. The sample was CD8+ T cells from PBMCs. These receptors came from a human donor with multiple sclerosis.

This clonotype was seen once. The CDR3 protein is CASSLTGGRYDMLQPQHF. The CDR3 DNA reads as TGTGCCAGCTCACTGACAGGGGGTCGGTACGATATGTTACAGCCCCAGCATTTT. V gene TRBV18 combines with J gene TRBJ1-5, with 9 bases aligning to TRBD1. Trimming at V came to 4 bases and at J to 7 bases, leaving 17 bases not matched to a gene. Germline V gene lookup returns CDR1 KGHSH and CDR2 LQKENI. The CDR3 length is 18 residues.

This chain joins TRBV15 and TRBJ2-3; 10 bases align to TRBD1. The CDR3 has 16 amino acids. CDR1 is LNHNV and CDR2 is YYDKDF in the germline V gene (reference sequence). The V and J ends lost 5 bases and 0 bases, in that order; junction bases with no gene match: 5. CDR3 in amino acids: CATSEDRGTSTDTQYF. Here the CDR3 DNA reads TGTGCCACCAGCGAGGACAGGGGGACGAGCACAGATACGCAGTATTTT.

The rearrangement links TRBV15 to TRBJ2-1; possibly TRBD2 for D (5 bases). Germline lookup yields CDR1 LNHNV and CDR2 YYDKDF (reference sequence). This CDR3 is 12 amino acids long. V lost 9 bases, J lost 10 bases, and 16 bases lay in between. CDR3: CATTSTGLEQFF. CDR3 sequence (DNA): TGTGCCACTACCAGTACGGGATTGGAGCAGTTCTTC.

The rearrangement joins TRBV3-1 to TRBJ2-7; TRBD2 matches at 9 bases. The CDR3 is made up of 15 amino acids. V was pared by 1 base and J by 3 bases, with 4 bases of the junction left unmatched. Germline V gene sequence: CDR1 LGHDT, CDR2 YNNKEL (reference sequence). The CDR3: CASSQGTSAGYEQYF. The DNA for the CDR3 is TGTGCCAGCAGCCAAGGGACTAGCGCGGGCTACGAGCAGTACTTC.

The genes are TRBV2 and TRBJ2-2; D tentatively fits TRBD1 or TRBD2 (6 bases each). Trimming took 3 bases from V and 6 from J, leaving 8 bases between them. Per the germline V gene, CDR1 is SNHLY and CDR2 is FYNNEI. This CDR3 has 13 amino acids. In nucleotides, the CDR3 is TGTGCCAGCAGTGAGGGGGGCCCCGGGGAGCTGTTTTTT. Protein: CASSEGGPGELFF.